The 8 T cell receptor beta chains below all came from one sample that was sequenced in a study of cytomegalovirus exposure and HLA in healthy donors. The PCR used 60 Vbeta and 13 Jbeta primers. The protocol was immunoSEQ multiplex PCR, while the TCRdb copy is restricted to in-frame clones and leaves out a portion. The sample holds roughly 120,000 clones, roughly 69% seen once. The sample comprised PBMCs. The receptors stem from a woman in her 70s in good health and CMV-seropositive.

This chain connects TRBV6-1 to TRBJ1-1; D is perhaps TRBD1 (5 bases). CDR1 and CDR2 from the germline V gene are MNHNS and SASEGT. CDR3 length: 13 residues. V was trimmed by 5 bases and J by 1 base, leaving 8 bases between them. CDR3 coding DNA: TGTGCCAGCAGTCGGGGGGGGAACACTGAAGCTTTCTTT. Translating it yields CASSRGGNTEAFF.

The chain employs TRBV4-1 and TRBJ2-3, with TRBD1 identical over 7 bases. Germline-derived CDR1 and CDR2 are MGHRA and YSYEKL. The CDR3 consists of 14 residues. Germline trimming cut 0 bases from V and 5 bases from J; bases unmatched to any gene: 2. The CDR3 sequence: CASSQERGRDTQYF. The CDR3 DNA follows: TGCGCCAGCAGCCAAGAAAGGGGGCGAGATACGCAGTATTTT.

The chain couples TRBV19 to TRBJ1-6; D possibly corresponds to TRBD1 (6 bases). Germline V lookup: CDR1 LNHDA, CDR2 SQIVND (reference sequence). V was shortened by 6 bases and J by 4 bases, with 7 bases between the two germline ends. The CDR3 is 13 residues long. CDR3: CASRDSYNSPLHF. The CDR3 DNA reads TGTGCCAGTAGGGACAGTTATAATTCACCCCTCCACTTT.

The chain couples TRBV19 to TRBJ2-1; D not resolved. The CDR3 length is 14 residues. Per germline, CDR1 LNHDA and CDR2 SQIVND (reference sequence). V lost 3 bases and J 5 bases, leaving 11 bases between the germline ends. CDR3 amino acids: CASSMNLAHNEQFF. The CDR3, as DNA: TGTGCCAGTAGTATGAATCTGGCCCACAATGAGCAGTTCTTC.

This chain joins TRBV27 and TRBJ1-1, with unresolved D. This CDR3 region has 14 residues. CDR1 is MNHEY, CDR2 SMNVEV, per germline (reference sequence). The V gene lost 4 bases and the J gene lost 1 base, with 10 bases spanning the gap. The CDR3 bases are TGTGCCAGCAGTTCAGAGGGCTGGAACACTGAAGCTTTCTTT. It is translated as CASSSEGWNTEAFF.

This clone was seen just once. J is TRBJ2-5 and V is TRBV5-5, with 9 bases fitting TRBD2. V was pared by 0 bases and J by 5 bases, with 8 bases of the junction left unmatched. The CDR3 loop spans 16 amino acids. The germline V gene encodes CDR1 SGHKS and CDR2 YYEKEE (reference sequence). The CDR3 coding sequence is TGTGCCAGCAGCTTGGCAGGCGGGGGGGCCGGGGAGACCCAGTACTTC. It encodes CASSLAGGGAGETQYF.

The genes are TRBV21-1 and TRBJ2-1; the tabulated D call, TRBD1, remains unverified against the DNA. TRBV21-1 is annotated as a pseudogene. CDR3 length: 16 residues. CDR3 in DNA: TGTGCCAGCAGCAACGTCGGCAGGGCTTCCTACAATGAGCAGTTCTTC. Translating gives CASSNVGRASYNEQFF.

The chain carries TRBV4-1 and TRBJ1-5, with D uncertain. The ends were cut back, 0 bases at V and 7 bases at J, with 13 bases in the middle. This CDR3 has 15 residues. Germline V gives CDR1 MGHRA, CDR2 YSYEKL. The CDR3 sequence is CASSQDRGQYQPQHF. DNA of the CDR3: TGCGCCAGCAGCCAAGATCGAGGGCAATACCAGCCCCAGCATTTT.